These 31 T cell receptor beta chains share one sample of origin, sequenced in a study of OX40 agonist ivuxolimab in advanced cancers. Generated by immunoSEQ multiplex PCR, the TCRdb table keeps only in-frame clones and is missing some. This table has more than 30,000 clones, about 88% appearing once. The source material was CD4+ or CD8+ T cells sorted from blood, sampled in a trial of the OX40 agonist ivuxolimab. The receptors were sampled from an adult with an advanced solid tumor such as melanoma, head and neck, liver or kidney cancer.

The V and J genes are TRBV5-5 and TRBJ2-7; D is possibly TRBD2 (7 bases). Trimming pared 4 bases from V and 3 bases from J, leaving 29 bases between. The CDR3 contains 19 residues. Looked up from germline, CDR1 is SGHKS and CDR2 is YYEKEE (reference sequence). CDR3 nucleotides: TGTGCCAGCAGCCCCGGGGACACGACGGGGGGATCCCCTCTCTACGAGCAGTACTTC. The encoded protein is CASSPGDTTGGSPLYEQYF.

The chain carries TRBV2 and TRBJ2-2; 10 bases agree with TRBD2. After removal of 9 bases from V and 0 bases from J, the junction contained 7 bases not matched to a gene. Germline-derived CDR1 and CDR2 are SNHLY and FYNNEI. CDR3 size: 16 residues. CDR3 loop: CASGLAEDANTGELFF. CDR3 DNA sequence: TGTGCCAGTGGACTAGCGGAGGACGCGAACACCGGGGAGCTGTTTTTT.

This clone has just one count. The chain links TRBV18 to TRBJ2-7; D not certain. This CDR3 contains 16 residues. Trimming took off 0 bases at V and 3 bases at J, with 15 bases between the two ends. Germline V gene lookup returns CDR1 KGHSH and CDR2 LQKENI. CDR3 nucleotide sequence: TGTGCCAGCTCACCACCGAACGGAGTACACTTCTACGAGCAGTACTTC. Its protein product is CASSPPNGVHFYEQYF.

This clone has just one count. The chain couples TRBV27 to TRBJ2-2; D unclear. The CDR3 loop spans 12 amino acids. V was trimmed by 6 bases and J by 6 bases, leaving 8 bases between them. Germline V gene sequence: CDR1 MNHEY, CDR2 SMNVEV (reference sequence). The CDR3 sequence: CASSRVPGELFF. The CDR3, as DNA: TGTGCCAGCAGCCGAGTTCCCGGGGAGCTGTTTTTT.

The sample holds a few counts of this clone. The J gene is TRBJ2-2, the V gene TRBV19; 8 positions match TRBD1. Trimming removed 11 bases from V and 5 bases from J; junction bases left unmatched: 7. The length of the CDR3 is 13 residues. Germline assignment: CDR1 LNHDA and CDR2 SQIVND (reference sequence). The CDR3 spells CAGWDRKTGELFF. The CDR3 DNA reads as TGTGCCGGTTGGGACAGGAAAACCGGGGAGCTGTTTTTT.

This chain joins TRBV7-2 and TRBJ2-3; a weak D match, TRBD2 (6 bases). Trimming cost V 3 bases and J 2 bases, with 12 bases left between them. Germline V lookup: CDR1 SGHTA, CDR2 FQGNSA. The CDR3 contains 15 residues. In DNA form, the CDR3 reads TGTGCCAGCAGCTTCTTAGCGGTTCCCACAGATACGCAGTATTTT. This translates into CASSFLAVPTDTQYF.

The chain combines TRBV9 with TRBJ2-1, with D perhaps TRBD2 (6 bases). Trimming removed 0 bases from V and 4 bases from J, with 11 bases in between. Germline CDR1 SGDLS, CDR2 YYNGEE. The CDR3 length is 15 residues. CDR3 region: CASSVAGLAYNEQFF. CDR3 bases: TGTGCCAGCAGCGTAGCTGGCCTAGCGTACAATGAGCAGTTCTTC.

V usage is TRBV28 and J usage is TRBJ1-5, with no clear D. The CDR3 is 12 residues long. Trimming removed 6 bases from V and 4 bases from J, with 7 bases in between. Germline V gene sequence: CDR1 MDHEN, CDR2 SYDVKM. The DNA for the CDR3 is TGTGCCAGCAGCCTCGAGAATCAGCCCCAGCATTTT. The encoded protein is CASSLENQPQHF.

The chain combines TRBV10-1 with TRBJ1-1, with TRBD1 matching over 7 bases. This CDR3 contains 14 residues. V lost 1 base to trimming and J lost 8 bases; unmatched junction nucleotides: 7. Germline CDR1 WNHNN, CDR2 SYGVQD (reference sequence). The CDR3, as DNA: TGCGCCAGCAGTGAGTTTACAGGGGCGAAGGAAGCTTTCTTT. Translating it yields CASSEFTGAKEAFF.

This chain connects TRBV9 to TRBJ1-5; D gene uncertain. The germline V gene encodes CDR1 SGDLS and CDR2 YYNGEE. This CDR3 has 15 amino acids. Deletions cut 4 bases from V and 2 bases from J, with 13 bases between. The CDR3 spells CASSRGGSGNQPQHF. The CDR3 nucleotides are TGTGCCAGCAGCCGGGGAGGGAGCGGCAATCAGCCCCAGCATTTT.

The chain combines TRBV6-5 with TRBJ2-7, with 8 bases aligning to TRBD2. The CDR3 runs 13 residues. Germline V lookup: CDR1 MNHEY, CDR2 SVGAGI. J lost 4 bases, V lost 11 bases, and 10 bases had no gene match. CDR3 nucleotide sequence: TGTGCCGCGGGGCTAGCGGGTTTTTACGAGCAGTACTTC. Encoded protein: CAAGLAGFYEQYF.

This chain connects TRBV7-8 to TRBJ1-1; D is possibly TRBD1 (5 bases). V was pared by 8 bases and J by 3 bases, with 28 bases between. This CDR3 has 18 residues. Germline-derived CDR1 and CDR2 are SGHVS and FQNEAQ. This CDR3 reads CASGGPEGVFVGDTEAFF. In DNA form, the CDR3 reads TGTGCCAGCGGAGGCCCCGAAGGGGTCTTCGTAGGCGACACTGAAGCTTTCTTT.

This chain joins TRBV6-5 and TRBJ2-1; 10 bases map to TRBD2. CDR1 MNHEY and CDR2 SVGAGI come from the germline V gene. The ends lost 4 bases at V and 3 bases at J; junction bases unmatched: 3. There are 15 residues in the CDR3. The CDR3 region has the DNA TGTGCCAGCAGTTTAGGACTAGCGGACTACAATGAGCAGTTCTTC. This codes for CASSLGLADYNEQFF.

The CDR3 DNA reads as TGTGCCAGCAGCCCGTCGACAGGGTTAGGCACTGAAGCTTTCTTT. This sequence encodes CASSPSTGLGTEAFF. The gene calls are TRBV11-2 and TRBJ1-1; TRBD1 agrees at 7 bases. The V gene end was trimmed by 5 bases and the J gene end by 4 bases; junction bases not matched to a gene: 10. Per the germline V gene, CDR1 is SGHAT and CDR2 is FQNNGV. The CDR3 spans 15 residues.

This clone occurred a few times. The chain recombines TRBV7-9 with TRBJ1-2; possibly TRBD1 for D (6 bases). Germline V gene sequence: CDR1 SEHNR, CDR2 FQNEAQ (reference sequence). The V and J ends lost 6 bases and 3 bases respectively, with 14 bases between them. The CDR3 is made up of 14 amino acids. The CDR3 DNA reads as TGTGCCAGCAGGGACGCAGGGGACCACTATGGCTACACCTTC. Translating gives CASRDAGDHYGYTF.

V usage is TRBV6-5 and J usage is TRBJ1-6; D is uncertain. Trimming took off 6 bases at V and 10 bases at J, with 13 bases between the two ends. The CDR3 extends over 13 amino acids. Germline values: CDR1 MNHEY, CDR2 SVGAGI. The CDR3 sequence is CASSQAGYSPLHF. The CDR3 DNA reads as TGTGCCAGCAGCCAGGCCGGGTACTCACCCCTCCACTTT.

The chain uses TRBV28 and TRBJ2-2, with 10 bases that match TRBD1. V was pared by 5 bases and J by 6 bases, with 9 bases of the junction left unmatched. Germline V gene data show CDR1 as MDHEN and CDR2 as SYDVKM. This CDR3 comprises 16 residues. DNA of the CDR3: TGTGCCAGCAGTAAAGATCGGGACAGGGGATCCGGGGAGCTGTTTTTT. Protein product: CASSKDRDRGSGELFF.

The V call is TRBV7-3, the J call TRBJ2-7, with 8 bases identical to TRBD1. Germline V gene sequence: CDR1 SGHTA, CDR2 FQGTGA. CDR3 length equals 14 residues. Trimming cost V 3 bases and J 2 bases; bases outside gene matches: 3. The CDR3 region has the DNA TGTGCCAGCAGCTTGAGGACAGGGCCCTACGAGCAGTACTTC. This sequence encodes CASSLRTGPYEQYF.

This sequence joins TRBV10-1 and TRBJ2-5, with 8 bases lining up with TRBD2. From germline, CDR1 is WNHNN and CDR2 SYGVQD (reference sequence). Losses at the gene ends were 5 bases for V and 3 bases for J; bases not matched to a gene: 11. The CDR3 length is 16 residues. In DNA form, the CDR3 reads TGCGCCAGCAGTCTGGTTCCCGGGACTAGAGAAGAGACCCAGTACTTC. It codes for CASSLVPGTREETQYF.

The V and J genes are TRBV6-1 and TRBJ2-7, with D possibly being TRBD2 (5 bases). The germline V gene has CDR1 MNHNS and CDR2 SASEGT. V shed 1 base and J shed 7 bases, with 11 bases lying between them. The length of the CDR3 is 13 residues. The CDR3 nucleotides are TGTGCCAGCAGTGAAGAGGCTAGCACTGAGCAGTACTTC. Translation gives CASSEEASTEQYF.

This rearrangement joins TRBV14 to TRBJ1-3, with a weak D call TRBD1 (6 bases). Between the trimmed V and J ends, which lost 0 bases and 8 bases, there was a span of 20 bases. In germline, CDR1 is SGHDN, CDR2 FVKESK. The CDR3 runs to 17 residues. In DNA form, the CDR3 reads TGTGCCAGCAGCCAAGATTACGGGACAATTGAATGGGACACCATATATTTT. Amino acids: CASSQDYGTIEWDTIYF.

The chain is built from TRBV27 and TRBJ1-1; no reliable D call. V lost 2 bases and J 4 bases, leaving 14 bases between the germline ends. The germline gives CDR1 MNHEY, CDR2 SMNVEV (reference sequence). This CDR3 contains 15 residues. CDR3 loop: CASSLGVGYSTEAFF. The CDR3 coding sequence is TGTGCCAGCAGTTTAGGGGTAGGGTATAGCACTGAAGCTTTCTTT.

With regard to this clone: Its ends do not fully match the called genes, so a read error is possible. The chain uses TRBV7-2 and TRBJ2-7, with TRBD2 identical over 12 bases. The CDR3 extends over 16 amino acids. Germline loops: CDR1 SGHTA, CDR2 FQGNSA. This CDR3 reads CASSLWGLAGSSEQYF. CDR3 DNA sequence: TGTGCCAGCAGCTTATGGGGACTAGCGGGCTCCTCCGAGCAGTACTTC.

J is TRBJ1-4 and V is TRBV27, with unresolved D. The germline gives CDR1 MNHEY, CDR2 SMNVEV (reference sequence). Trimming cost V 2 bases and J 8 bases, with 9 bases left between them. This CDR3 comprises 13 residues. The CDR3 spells CASSLAGREKLFF. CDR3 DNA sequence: TGTGCCAGCAGTTTAGCCGGGAGGGAAAAACTGTTTTTT.

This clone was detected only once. The CDR3 loop reads CASSLGREAFF. CDR3 DNA sequence: TGTGCCAGCAGTTTGGGCAGGGAAGCTTTCTTT. The V gene is TRBV25-1, the J gene TRBJ1-1; unclear D gene. Per the germline V gene, CDR1 is MGHDK and CDR2 is SYGVNS. The CDR3 sequence is 11 residues long. V lost 5 bases to trimming and J lost 8 bases, with 9 bases between them.

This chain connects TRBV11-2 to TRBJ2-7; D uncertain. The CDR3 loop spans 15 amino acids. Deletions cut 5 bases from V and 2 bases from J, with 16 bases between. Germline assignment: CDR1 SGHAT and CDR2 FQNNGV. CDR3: CASSDPGVTPYEQYF. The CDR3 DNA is TGTGCCAGCAGCGACCCCGGTGTCACTCCCTACGAGCAGTACTTC.

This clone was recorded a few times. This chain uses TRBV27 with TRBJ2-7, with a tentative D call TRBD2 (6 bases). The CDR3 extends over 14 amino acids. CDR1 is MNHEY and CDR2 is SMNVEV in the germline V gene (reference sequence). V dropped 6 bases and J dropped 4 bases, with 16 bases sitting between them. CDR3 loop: CASSSGTGGYEQYF. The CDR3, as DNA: TGTGCCAGCAGCTCCGGGACTGGGGGATACGAGCAGTACTTC.

The DNA of the CDR3 is TGTGCCAGCAGCTTAGGACCCGGGGCCAATCAGCCCCAGCATTTT. Its protein product is CASSLGPGANQPQHF. The chain links TRBV27 to TRBJ1-5; D is perhaps TRBD1 (5 bases). Germline V gene data show CDR1 as MNHEY and CDR2 as SMNVEV (reference sequence). The CDR3 sequence is 15 residues long. Trimming pared 6 bases from V and 3 bases from J, leaving 15 bases between.

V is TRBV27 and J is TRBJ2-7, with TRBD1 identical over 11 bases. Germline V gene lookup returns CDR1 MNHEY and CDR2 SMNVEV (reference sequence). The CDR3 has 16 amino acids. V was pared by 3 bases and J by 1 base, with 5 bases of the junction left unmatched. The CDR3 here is CASSLGGTGGSYEQYF. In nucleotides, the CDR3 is TGTGCCAGCAGTTTGGGCGGGACAGGGGGGTCCTACGAGCAGTACTTC.

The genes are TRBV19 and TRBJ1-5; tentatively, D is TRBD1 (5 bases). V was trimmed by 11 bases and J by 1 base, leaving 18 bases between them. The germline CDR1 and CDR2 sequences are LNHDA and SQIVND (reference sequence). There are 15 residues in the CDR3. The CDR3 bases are TGTGCCTGCACTTTACCGGGGGGAAGCAATCAGCCCCAGCATTTT. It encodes CACTLPGGSNQPQHF.

Here the CDR3 reads CASSLVSGGSTGELFF. The CDR3 DNA sequence: TGTGCCAGCAGCTTGGTGTCAGGGGGTAGCACCGGGGAGCTGTTTTTT. The V and J genes are TRBV5-4 and TRBJ2-2, with 7 positions matching TRBD1. The germline V gene has CDR1 SGHNT and CDR2 YYREEE (reference sequence). The CDR3 spans 16 residues. The V and J ends lost 0 bases and 4 bases, in that order; junction bases with no gene match: 6. The whole variable domain, remainder taken from reference TRBV5-4 and TRBJ2-2, is ETGVTQSPTHLIKTRGQQVTLRCSSQSGHNTVSWYQQALGQGPQFIFQYYREEENGRGNFPPRFSGLQFPNYSSELNVNALELDDSALYLCASSLVSGGSTGELFFGEGSRLTVL.